These 3 T cell receptor beta chains were all obtained from the same sample, sequenced in a study of blood T cells in healthy people across ages. A J-beta primer mix and a sample-barcoded 5' primer were used in a second PCR of about 7 to 11 cycles. One entry per CDR3 protein, called by TCRdb with MiXCR from the 5' RACE reads. Among approximately 800,000 distinct CDR3 sequences listed, 50% to 65% were seen once. What was sequenced was blood. Source of these receptors: an elderly man in good health.

This clonotype was found once. V and J are TRBV18 and TRBJ1-2; 9 bases match TRBD1. Looked up from germline, CDR1 is KGHSH and CDR2 is LQKENI. Trimming cost V 3 bases and J 2 bases; bases outside gene matches: 7. The CDR3 runs 16 residues. CDR3 region: CASSPSGTGRNYGYTF. CDR3 DNA: TGTGCCAGCTCACCCTCCGGGACAGGGAGAAACTATGGCTACACCTTC.

The chain links TRBV7-2 to TRBJ2-3, with D unresolved. The V end lost 2 bases, the J end lost 2 bases, and 8 bases lay between the germline ends. The CDR3 is 14 residues long. Germline CDR1 and CDR2: SGHTA and FQGNSA. In DNA, the CDR3 is TGTGCCAGCAGCTTATACTCCCACACAGATACGCAGTATTTT. This gives the protein CASSLYSHTDTQYF.

This clonotype was seen just once. The V gene is TRBV7-6, the J gene TRBJ2-1; possibly TRBD2 for D (6 bases). V lost 8 bases and J lost 5, with 16 bases in between. The CDR3 is 14 residues long. In germline, CDR1 is SGHVS, CDR2 FNYEAQ. CDR3 in amino acids: CASGQAGPHNEQFF. Written as DNA, the CDR3 is TGTGCCAGCGGCCAGGCGGGGCCCCACAATGAGCAGTTCTTC.